This TCR beta chain was documented in a study of shared clonotypes between healthy human individuals. Study-level information: The plates for each donor numbered three CD4 naive, three CD4 memory, two CD8 naive and one CD8 memory.

Free of recent acute infections or vaccinations, the donors were healthy HIV-negative adults. Donors were Caucasian adults residing in Nashville, Tennessee, USA. Splitting the CD4+ cells yielded a CD45RA+ naive subset and a CD45RA-negative memory subset. Clones were sequenced by immunoSEQ multiplex PCR, and TCRdb holds only the in-frame ones, with some missing. The table records roughly 1,500,000 clones, nearly 99% of them present only once. The CDR3 is made up of 13 amino acids. In germline, CDR1 is SEHNR, CDR2 FQNEAQ (reference sequence). The ends were cut back, 4 bases at V and 3 bases at J, with 10 bases in the middle.

The clonotype originates from a young man in good health. The sample comprised naive CD4+ T cells sorted from blood. Subset described: CD45RA+ positively selected. V gene TRBV7-9 combines with J gene TRBJ2-7; D uncertain. Written as DNA, the CDR3 is TGTGCCAGCAGCTCGGACGTACTCTACGAGCAGTACTTC. This encodes CASSSDVLYEQYF.